This T cell receptor beta chain is from a study of cytomegalovirus exposure and HLA in healthy donors. Here immunoSEQ multiplex PCR was the method, and the copy in TCRdb shows in-frame clones only, minus some. The sample records some 80,000 clones, roughly 96% being singletons. The study, taken as a whole, reports: The dataset shows that most TCR sequences were rare, while some public TCRs occurred in many donors. High specificity and sensitivity for cytomegalovirus status were reported for the classifier. The tendency of first-cohort TCR clusters to co-occur in the 130 or so validation repertoires was identified by a subsequent analysis.

Germline V gene data show CDR1 as SGHNT and CDR2 as YYREEE (reference sequence). The CDR3 extends over 14 amino acids. With 0 bases removed from V and 1 base from J, the gap between germline ends came to 7 bases. A note on this clone: Antigen unknown.

Source material: PBMCs. This receptor was obtained from a woman aged 18-30 years in good health and CMV-seronegative. The V gene is TRBV5-4, the J gene TRBJ1-2; D not resolved. CDR3 amino acids: CASSLDSNNYGYTF. The CDR3 nucleotides read TGTGCCAGCAGCTTGGACAGTAATAACTATGGCTACACCTTC.